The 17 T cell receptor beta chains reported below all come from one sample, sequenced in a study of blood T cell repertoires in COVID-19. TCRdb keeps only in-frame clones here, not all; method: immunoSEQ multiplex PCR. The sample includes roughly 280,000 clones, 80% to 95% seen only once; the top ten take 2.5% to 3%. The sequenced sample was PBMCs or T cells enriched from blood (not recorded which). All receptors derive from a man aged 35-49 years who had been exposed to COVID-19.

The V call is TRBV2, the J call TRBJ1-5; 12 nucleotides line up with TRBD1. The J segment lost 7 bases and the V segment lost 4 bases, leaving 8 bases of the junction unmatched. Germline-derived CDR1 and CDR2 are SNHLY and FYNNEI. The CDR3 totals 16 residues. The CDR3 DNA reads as TGTGCCAGCAGTGGGGGGACAGGGGGCGTCCGGCAGCCCCAGCATTTT. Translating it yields CASSGGTGGVRQPQHF.

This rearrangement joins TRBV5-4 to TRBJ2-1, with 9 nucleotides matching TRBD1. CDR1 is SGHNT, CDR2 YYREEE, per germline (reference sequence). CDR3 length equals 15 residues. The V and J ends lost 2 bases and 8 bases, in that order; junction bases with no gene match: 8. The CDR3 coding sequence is TGTGCCAGCAGCTTAGGCGGGACAGGGTACGATGAGCAGTTCTTC. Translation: CASSLGGTGYDEQFF.

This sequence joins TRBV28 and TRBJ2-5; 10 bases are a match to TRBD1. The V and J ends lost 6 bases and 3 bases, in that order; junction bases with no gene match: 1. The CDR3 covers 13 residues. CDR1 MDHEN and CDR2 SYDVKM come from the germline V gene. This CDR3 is CASRDRGKETQYF. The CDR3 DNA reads TGTGCCAGCAGGGACAGGGGGAAAGAGACCCAGTACTTC. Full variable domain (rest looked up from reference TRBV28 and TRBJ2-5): DVKVTQSSRYLVKRTGEKVFLECVQDMDHENMFWYRQDPGLGLRLIYFSYDVKMKEKGDIPEGYSVSREKKERFSLILESASTNQTSMYLCASRDRGKETQYFGPGTRLLVL.

The CDR3 reads CASSPGLAGGSQETQYF. The CDR3 DNA follows: TGCGCCAGCAGCCCGGGACTAGCGGGAGGGAGCCAAGAGACCCAGTACTTC. The chain couples TRBV4-1 to TRBJ2-5, with 16 bases that match TRBD2. Germline V gives CDR1 MGHRA, CDR2 YSYEKL. The trim removed 4 bases at V and 1 base at J, leaving 3 bases unmatched. This CDR3 has 17 residues.

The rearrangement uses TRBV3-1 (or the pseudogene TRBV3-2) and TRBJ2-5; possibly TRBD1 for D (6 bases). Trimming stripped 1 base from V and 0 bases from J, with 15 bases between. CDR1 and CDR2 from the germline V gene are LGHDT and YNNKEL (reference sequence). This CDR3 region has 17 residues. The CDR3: CASSQVGTGRYQETQYF. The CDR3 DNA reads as TGTGCCAGCAGCCAAGTAGGCACAGGGAGATACCAAGAGACCCAGTACTTC.

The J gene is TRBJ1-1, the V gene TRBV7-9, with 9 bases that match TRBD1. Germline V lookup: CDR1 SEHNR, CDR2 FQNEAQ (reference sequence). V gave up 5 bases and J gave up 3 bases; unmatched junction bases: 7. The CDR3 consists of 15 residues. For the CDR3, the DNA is TGTGCCAGCAGCCTCCCCGACAGGGGGTACACTGAAGCTTTCTTT. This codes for CASSLPDRGYTEAFF. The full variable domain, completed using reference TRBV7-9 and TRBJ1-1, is DTGVSQNPRHKITKRGQNVTFRCDPISEHNRLYWYRQTLGQGPEFLTYFQNEAQLEKSRLLSDRFSAERPKGSFSTLEIQRTEQGDSAMYLCASSLPDRGYTEAFFGQGTRLTVV.

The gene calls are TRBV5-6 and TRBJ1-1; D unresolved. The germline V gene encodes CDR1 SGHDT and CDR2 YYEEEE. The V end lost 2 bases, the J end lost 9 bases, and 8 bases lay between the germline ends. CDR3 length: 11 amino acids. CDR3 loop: CASSLGGQAFF. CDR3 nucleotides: TGTGCCAGCAGCTTAGGAGGGCAAGCTTTCTTT.

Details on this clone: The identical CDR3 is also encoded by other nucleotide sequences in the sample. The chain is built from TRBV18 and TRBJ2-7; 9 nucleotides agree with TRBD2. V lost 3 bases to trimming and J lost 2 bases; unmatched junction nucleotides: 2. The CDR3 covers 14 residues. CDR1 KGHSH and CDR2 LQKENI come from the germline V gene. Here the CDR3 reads CASSPPSGTYEQYF. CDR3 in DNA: TGTGCCAGCTCACCTCCTAGCGGGACCTACGAGCAGTACTTC.

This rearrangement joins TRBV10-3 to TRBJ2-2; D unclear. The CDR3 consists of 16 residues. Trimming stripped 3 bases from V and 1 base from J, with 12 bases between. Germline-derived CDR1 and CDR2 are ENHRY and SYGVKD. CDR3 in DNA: TGTGCCATCAGTGAATCCGTCGGGTTGAACACCGGGGAGCTGTTTTTT. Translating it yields CAISESVGLNTGELFF.

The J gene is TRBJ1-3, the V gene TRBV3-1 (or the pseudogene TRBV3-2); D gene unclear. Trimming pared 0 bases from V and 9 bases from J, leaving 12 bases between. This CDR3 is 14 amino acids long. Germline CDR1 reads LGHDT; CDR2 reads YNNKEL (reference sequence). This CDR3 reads CASSQDLRKPTIYF. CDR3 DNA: TGTGCCAGCAGCCAAGACTTGAGGAAACCCACCATATATTTT.

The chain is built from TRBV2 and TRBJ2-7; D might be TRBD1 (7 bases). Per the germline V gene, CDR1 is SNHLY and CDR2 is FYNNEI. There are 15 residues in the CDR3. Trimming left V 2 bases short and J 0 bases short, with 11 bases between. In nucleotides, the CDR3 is TGTGCCAGCAGTGAATGGCGGGACAGCTCCTACGAGCAGTACTTC. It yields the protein CASSEWRDSSYEQYF.

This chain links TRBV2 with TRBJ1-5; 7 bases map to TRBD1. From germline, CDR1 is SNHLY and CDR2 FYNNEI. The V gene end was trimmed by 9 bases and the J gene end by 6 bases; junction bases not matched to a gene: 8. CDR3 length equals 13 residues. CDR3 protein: CASNTGVVQPQHF. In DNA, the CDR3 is TGTGCCAGTAACACAGGGGTTGTTCAGCCCCAGCATTTT. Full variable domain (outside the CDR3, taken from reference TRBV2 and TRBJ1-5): EPEVTQTPSHQVTQMGQEVILRCVPISNHLYFYWYRQILGQKVEFLVSFYNNEISEKSEIFDDQFSVERPDGSNFTLKIRSTKLEDSAMYFCASNTGVVQPQHFGDGTRLSIL.

The CDR3 region is CASSPDSRNQPQHF. CDR3 nucleotide sequence: TGTGCCAGCTCACCGGACAGTCGCAATCAGCCCCAGCATTTT. This chain connects TRBV18 to TRBJ1-5; possibly TRBD1 for D (6 bases). V was shortened by 3 bases and J by 2 bases, with 8 bases between the two germline ends. This CDR3 spans 14 amino acids. Looked up from germline, CDR1 is KGHSH and CDR2 is LQKENI.

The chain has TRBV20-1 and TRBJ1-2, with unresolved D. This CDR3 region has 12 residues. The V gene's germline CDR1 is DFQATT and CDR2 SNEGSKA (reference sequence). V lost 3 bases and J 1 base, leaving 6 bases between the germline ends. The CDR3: CSASSGNYGYTF. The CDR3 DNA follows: TGCAGTGCTAGTTCGGGTAACTATGGCTACACCTTC.

CDR3 coding DNA: TGTGCCACCAGTGACCCCCAGACAGGGGGAGCTGAAGCTTTCTTT. This sequence encodes CATSDPQTGGAEAFF. This chain links TRBV24-1 with TRBJ1-1, with TRBD1 identical over 9 bases. With 4 bases clipped from V and 6 bases from J, the junction kept 8 bases outside the gene matches. CDR3 length equals 15 residues. Germline CDR1 is KGHDR and CDR2 is SFDVKD.

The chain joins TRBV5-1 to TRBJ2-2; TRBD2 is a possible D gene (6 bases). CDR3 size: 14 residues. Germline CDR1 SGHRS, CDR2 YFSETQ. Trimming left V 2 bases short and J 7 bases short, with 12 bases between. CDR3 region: CASSFGGIGGELFF. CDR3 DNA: TGCGCCAGCAGCTTTGGGGGGATAGGCGGGGAGCTGTTTTTT.

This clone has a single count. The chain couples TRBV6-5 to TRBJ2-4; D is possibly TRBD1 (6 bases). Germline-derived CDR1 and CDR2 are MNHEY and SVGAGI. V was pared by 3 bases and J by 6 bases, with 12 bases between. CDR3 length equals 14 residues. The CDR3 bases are TGTGCCAGCAGTTATGCAGGGGTGGGAAACATTCAGTACTTC. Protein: CASSYAGVGNIQYF.